Listed below are T cell receptor beta chains from one sample, sequenced in a study of naive and memory T cell subsets. TCRdb redid the calling of the UMI-ligation and nested PCR reads with MiXCR, one entry per CDR3 protein. The sample lists about 85,000 distinct CDR3 sequences; under 15% were seen once. The sample taken for sequencing was central memory CD4+ T cells from blood. These receptors were taken from a human donor in good health. CDR3s include the opening cysteine and the closing phenylalanine or tryptophan. The D gene is left open where the match is weak. Not every row has a clone size; where given, it reads once, few, many or a size class.

V gene: TRBV20-1
D gene: -
J gene: TRBJ1-1
clone size: -
CDR3 DNA: TGCAGTGCTGGCCGGGGGGGGGGAACTGAAGCTTTCTTT
CDR3 protein: CSAGRGGGTEAFF

V gene: TRBV6-6
D gene: TRBD2
J gene: TRBJ2-1
clone size: many
CDR3 DNA: TGTGCCAGCAGTTACTCTTTAGCGGGAGGATTGTATGAGCAGTTCTTC
CDR3 protein: CASSYSLAGGLYEQFF

V gene: TRBV3-1
D gene: -
J gene: TRBJ1-3
clone size: few
CDR3 DNA: TGTGCCAGCAGCCAAGACTCTCCCGTAATAGGGAGTGGTGGAAACACCATATATTTT
CDR3 protein: CASSQDSPVIGSGGNTIYF

V gene: TRBV2
D gene: -
J gene: TRBJ1-1
clone size: few
CDR3 DNA: TGTGCCAGCAGTGAAGCCAGGAACACTGAAGCTTTCTTT
CDR3 protein: CASSEARNTEAFF

V gene: TRBV12-5
D gene: TRBD1
J gene: TRBJ1-2
clone size: many
CDR3 DNA: TGTGCTAGTGGTTCCCGGACAGGGCCTTATGGCTACACCTTC
CDR3 protein: CASGSRTGPYGYTF

V gene: TRBV3-1
D gene: TRBD2
J gene: TRBJ2-5
clone size: -
CDR3 DNA: TGTGCCAGCAGCTCCCGACGGGAGGGAGAGACCCAGTACTTC
CDR3 protein: CASSSRREGETQYF

V gene: TRBV7-9
D gene: -
J gene: TRBJ2-1
clone size: few
CDR3 DNA: TGTGCCAGCAGCTTATTGGAAACCCAACTCAAAAATGAGCAGTTCTTC
CDR3 protein: CASSLLETQLKNEQFF

V gene: TRBV11-2
D gene: TRBD2
J gene: TRBJ2-1
clone size: -
CDR3 DNA: TGTGCCAGCAGCTTAGATCACGGGAGGTCCTACAATGAGCAGTTCTTC
CDR3 protein: CASSLDHGRSYNEQFF

V gene: TRBV28
D gene: -
J gene: TRBJ1-6
clone size: many
CDR3 DNA: TGTGCCAGCAGTTGGAAGGGTTCACCCCTCCACTTT
CDR3 protein: CASSWKGSPLHF

V gene: TRBV5-1
D gene: -
J gene: TRBJ1-1
clone size: few
CDR3 DNA: TGCGCCAGCAGCTCCCTGACCGGGACCTTGAACACTGAAGCTTTCTTT
CDR3 protein: CASSSLTGTLNTEAFF

V gene: TRBV7-8
D gene: -
J gene: TRBJ2-6
clone size: medium-sized
CDR3 DNA: TGTGCCAGCAGCTTAGCTGGGGCCAACGTCCTGACTTTC
CDR3 protein: CASSLAGANVLTF

V gene: TRBV5-1
D gene: TRBD1
J gene: TRBJ2-3
clone size: -
CDR3 DNA: TGCGCCAGCAGCTTTCCTTTGGACAGGGATCCGGCCAACCCTAGCACAGATACGCAGTATTTT
CDR3 protein: CASSFPLDRDPANPSTDTQYF

V gene: TRBV12-3/TRBV12-4
D gene: -
J gene: TRBJ1-1
clone size: -
CDR3 DNA: TGTGCCAGCAGTTGTTTCGGAAGTGAAGCTTTCTTT
CDR3 protein: CASSCFGSEAFF

V gene: TRBV29-1
D gene: TRBD1
J gene: TRBJ1-4
clone size: -
CDR3 DNA: TGCAGCGTTCTTAGACAGGGTAATGAAAAACTGTTTTTT
CDR3 protein: CSVLRQGNEKLFF

V gene: TRBV5-1
D gene: TRBD2
J gene: TRBJ2-2
clone size: few
CDR3 DNA: TGCGCCAGCAGCTTCTCCGGGACTAGCGCCGGGGAGCTGTTTTTT
CDR3 protein: CASSFSGTSAGELFF

V gene: TRBV5-6
D gene: TRBD2
J gene: TRBJ2-1
clone size: few
CDR3 DNA: TGTGCCAGCAGCTTGTGGGAGGGACTTGCTTACAATGAGCAGTTCTTC
CDR3 protein: CASSLWEGLAYNEQFF

V gene: TRBV18
D gene: TRBD1
J gene: TRBJ1-1
clone size: many
CDR3 DNA: TGTGCCAGCTCACCACCGTGGAGACAGGGGAACACTGAAGCTTTCTTT
CDR3 protein: CASSPPWRQGNTEAFF